These T cell receptor beta chains were read from a single sample in a study of cytotoxic CD8 clonotypes in ibrutinib-treated CLL. TCRdb keeps only in-frame clones here, not all; method: immunoSEQ multiplex PCR. The sample holds fewer than 300,000 clones; around 69% are singletons and the top ten take about 5%. Sequenced here: PBMCs, sampled at disease progression, from a patient treated with ibrutinib. Receptors were obtained from a human donor with chronic lymphocytic leukemia. The CDR3 runs from the conserved cysteine through the conserved F or W. A D gene is named only where the DNA matches it firmly. Size is stated for part of the rows, as once, few or many counts, or as a class when the clone is expanded.

j_gene	v_gene	abundance	d_gene	CDR3aa	CDR3nt
TRBJ1-5	TRBV18	-	-	CASSPPGLAGIQPQHF	TGTGCCAGCTCACCACCAGGGCTGGCAGGGATCCAGCCCCAGCATTTT
TRBJ1-5	TRBV28	-	-	CASRLDRYGMYSNQPQHF	TGTGCCAGCAGGTTAGACAGGTATGGGATGTATAGCAATCAGCCCCAGCATTTT
TRBJ1-4	TRBV4-3	-	-	CASSPRGVGTNEKLFF	TGCGCCAGCAGCCCCCGGGGGGTAGGGACTAATGAAAAACTGTTTTTT
TRBJ2-4	TRBV7-9	-	TRBD2	CASSPSGLAKNIQYF	TGTGCCAGCAGCCCTAGCGGGCTAGCCAAAAACATTCAGTACTTC
TRBJ2-5	TRBV4-1	-	-	CASSQVASRGSETQYF	TGCGCCAGCAGCCAAGTAGCCTCGAGGGGATCCGAGACCCAGTACTTC
TRBJ1-2	TRBV5-4	-	-	CASSLLQYYGYTF	TGTGCCAGCAGCTTGTTACAGTACTATGGCTACACCTTC
TRBJ2-3	TRBV11-2	once	-	CASSPQRDTQYF	TGTGCCAGCAGCCCGCAACGAGATACGCAGTATTTT
TRBJ1-5	TRBV6-6	-	-	CASSPYRDSNQPQHF	TGTGCCAGCAGTCCATACCGGGATAGCAATCAGCCCCAGCATTTT
TRBJ1-2	TRBV2	-	TRBD1	CASRAGQNTYGYTF	TGTGCCAGCAGGGCGGGACAGAACACTTATGGCTACACCTTC
TRBJ1-2	TRBV7-3	once	TRBD1	CASSLQGAQGYTF	TGTGCCAGCAGCTTACAGGGGGCGCAGGGCTACACCTTC
TRBJ2-2	TRBV21-1	-	-	CASSNMWCTGELFF	TGTGCCAGCAGCAACATGTGGTGCACCGGGGAGCTGTTTTTT
TRBJ2-7	TRBV9	-	TRBD1	CASSVGGTGAYEQYF	TGTGCCAGCAGCGTAGGAGGGACAGGGGCCTACGAGCAGTACTTC
TRBJ2-5	TRBV15	-	-	CATSREGEQETQYF	TGTGCCACCAGCAGAGAAGGGGAACAAGAGACCCAGTACTTC
TRBJ2-5	TRBV4-3	-	TRBD1	CASSTQGASIETQYF	TGCGCCAGCAGCACACAGGGGGCGAGTATAGAGACCCAGTACTTC